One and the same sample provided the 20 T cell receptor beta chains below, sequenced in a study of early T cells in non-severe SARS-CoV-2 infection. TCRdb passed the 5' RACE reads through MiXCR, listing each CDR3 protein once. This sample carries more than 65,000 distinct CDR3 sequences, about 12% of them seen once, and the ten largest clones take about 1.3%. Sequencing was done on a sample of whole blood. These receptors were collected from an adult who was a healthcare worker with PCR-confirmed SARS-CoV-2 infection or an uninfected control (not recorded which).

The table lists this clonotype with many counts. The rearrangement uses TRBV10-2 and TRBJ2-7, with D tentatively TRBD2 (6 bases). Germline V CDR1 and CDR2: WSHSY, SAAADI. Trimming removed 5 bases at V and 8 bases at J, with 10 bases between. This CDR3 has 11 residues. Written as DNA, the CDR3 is TGCGCCAGCAGTTCGGGGGTGCAGCAGTACTTC. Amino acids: CASSSGVQQYF.

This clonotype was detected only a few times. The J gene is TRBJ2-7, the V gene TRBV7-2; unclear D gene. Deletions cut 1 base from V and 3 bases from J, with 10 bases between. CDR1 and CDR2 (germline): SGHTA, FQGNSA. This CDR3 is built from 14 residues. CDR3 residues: CASSLGQEFYEQYF. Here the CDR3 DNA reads TGTGCCAGCAGCTTAGGGCAGGAGTTCTACGAGCAGTACTTC.

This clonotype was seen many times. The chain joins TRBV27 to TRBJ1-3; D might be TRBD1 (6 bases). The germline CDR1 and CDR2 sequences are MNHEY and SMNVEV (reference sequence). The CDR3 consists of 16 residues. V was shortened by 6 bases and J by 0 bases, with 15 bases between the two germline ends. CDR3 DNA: TGTGCCAGCAGGGTCAGGGGTCCCCTCTCTGGAAACACCATATATTTT. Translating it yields CASRVRGPLSGNTIYF.

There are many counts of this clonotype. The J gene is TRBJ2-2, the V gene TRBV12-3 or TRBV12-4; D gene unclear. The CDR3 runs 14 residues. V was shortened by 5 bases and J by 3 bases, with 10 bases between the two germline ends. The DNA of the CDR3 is TGTGCCAGCAGTAAGGGTTCGGACACCGGGGAGCTGTTTTTT. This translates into CASSKGSDTGELFF.

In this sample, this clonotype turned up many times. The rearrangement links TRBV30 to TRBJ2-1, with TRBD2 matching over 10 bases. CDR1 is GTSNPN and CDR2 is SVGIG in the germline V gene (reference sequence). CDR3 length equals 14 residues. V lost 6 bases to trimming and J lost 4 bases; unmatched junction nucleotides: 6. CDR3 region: CACAPAGGYNEQFF. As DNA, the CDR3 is TGTGCCTGCGCTCCAGCGGGAGGGTACAATGAGCAGTTCTTC.

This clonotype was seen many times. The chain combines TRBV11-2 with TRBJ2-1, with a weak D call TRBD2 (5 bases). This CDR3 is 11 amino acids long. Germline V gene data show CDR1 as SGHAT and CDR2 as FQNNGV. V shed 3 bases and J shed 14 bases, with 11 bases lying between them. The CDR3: CASSFHRDEFF. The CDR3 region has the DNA TGTGCCAGCAGCTTCCACCGGGATGAGTTCTTC.

CDR3 DNA sequence: TGTGCCAGCAGTTTTACAGGGTTTTCCTCCTACGAGCAGTACTTC. Its protein product is CASSFTGFSSYEQYF. This chain uses TRBV28 with TRBJ2-7; a weak D match, TRBD1 (6 bases). The CDR3 has 15 residues. Germline CDR1 is MDHEN and CDR2 is SYDVKM. V lost 3 bases to trimming and J lost 0 bases, with 12 bases between them.

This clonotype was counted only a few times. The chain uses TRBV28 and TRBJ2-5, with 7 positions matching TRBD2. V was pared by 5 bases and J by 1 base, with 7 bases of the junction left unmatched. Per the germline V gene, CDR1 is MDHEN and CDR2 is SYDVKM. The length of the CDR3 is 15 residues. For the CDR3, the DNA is TGTGCCAGCAGTCCGCGTGGGGGGGGCCAAGAGACCCAGTACTTC. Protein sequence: CASSPRGGGQETQYF.

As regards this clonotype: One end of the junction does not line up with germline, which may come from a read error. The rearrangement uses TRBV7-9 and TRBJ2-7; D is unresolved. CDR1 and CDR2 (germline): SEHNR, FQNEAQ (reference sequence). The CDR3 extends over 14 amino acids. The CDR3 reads CVSTPLVVTYEQYF. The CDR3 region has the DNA TGTGTCAGCACCCCCCTAGTGGTTACCTACGAGCAGTACTTC.

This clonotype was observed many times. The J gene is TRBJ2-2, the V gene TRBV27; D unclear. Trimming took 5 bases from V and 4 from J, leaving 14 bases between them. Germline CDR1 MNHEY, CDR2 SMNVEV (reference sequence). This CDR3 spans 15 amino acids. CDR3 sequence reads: CASSTASIPTGELFF. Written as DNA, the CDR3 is TGTGCCAGCAGTACCGCGTCTATACCCACCGGGGAGCTGTTTTTT.

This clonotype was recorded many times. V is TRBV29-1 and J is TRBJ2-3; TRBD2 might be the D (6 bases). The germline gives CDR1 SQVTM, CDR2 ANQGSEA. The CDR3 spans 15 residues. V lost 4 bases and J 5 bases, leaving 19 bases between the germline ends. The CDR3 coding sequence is TGCAGCGTTGGAAATCGGGACTCCCGGGGAGATACGCAGTATTTT. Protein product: CSVGNRDSRGDTQYF.

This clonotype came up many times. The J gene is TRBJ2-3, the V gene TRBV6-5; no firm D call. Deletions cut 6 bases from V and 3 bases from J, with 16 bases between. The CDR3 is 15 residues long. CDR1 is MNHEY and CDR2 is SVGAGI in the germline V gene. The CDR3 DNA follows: TGTGCCAGCAGCCTCCGGGCCGGATGGACAGATACGCAGTATTTT. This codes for CASSLRAGWTDTQYF.

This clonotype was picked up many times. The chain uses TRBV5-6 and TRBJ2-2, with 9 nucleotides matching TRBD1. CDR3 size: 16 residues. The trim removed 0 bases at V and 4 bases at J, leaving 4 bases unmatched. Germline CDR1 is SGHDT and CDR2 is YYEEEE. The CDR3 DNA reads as TGTGCCAGCAGCTTGGCACAGGGGGCGAGCACCGGGGAGCTGTTTTTT. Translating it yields CASSLAQGASTGELFF.

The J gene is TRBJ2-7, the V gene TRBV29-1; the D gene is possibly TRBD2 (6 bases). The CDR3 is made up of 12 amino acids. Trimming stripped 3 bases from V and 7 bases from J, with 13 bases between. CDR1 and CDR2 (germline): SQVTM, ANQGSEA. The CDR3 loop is CSVEGLSGEQYF. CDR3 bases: TGCAGCGTTGAGGGCCTTAGCGGAGAGCAGTACTTC.

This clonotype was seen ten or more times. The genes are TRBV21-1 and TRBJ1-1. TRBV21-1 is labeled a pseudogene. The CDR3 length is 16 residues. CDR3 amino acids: CASSSRGWARDTEAFF. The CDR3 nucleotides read TGTGCCAGCAGCTCCCGAGGATGGGCCCGTGACACTGAAGCTTTCTTT.

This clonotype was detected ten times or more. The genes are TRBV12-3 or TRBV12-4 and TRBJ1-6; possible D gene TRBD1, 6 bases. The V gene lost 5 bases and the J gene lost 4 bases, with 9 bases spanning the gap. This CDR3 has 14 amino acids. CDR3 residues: CASSPDSYNSPLHF. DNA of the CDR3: TGTGCCAGCAGTCCGGACAGTTATAATTCACCCCTCCACTTT.

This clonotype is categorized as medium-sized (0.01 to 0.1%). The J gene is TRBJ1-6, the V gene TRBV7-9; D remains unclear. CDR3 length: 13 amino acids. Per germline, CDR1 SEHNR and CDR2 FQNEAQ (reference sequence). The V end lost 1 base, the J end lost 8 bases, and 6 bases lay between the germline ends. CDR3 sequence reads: CASSLDSYSPLHF. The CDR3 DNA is TGTGCCAGCAGCTTAGACAGTTATTCACCCCTCCACTTT. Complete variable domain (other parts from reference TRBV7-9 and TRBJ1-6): DTGVSQNPRHKITKRGQNVTFRCDPISEHNRLYWYRQTLGQGPEFLTYFQNEAQLEKSRLLSDRFSAERPKGSFSTLEIQRTEQGDSAMYLCASSLDSYSPLHFGNGTRLTVT.

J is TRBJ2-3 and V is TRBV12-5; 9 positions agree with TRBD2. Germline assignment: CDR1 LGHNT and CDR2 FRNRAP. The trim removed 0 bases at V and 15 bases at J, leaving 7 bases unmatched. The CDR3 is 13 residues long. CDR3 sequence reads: CASGLVQGLAPYF. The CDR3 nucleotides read TGTGCTAGTGGTTTGGTACAGGGACTAGCCCCATATTTT.

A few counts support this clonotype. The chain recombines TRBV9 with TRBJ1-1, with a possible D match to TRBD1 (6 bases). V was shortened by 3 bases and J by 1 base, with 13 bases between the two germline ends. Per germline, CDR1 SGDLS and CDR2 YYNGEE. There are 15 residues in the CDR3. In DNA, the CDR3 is TGTGCCAGCAGCGGGGCCGGGGGCTCGAACACTGAAGCTTTCTTT. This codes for CASSGAGGSNTEAFF.

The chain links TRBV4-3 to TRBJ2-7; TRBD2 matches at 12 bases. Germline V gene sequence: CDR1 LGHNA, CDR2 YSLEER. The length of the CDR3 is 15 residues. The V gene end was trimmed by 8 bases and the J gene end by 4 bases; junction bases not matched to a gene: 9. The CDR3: CASRKETSGSYEQYF. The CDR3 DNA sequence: TGCGCCAGCCGGAAAGAGACTAGCGGGAGTTACGAGCAGTACTTC.